The 17 T cell receptor beta chains listed next were all sequenced from one sample in a study of T cell repertoires in cytomegalovirus infection. From the reads, TCRdb called clonotypes with MiXCR, one entry per CDR3 protein. The table records around 180,000 distinct CDR3 sequences, roughly 27% of them present only once. Sequenced: PBMCs. These receptors were obtained from a human donor in good health (CMV status not recorded). Some clones in this sample may be carry-over from other donors' samples.

This clonotype came up a few times. The CDR3 DNA reads as TGCGCCAGCAGCTTGAACGCAGGGCGGGAGACCCAGTACTTC. Translating it yields CASSLNAGRETQYF. The chain couples TRBV5-1 to TRBJ2-5; TRBD1 might be the D (5 bases). The V gene's germline CDR1 is SGHRS and CDR2 YFSETQ. The V and J ends lost 1 base and 5 bases respectively, with 12 bases between them. The CDR3 has 14 residues.

This rearrangement joins TRBV5-1 to TRBJ2-7, with no clear D. Per the germline V gene, CDR1 is SGHRS and CDR2 is YFSETQ. This CDR3 region has 13 residues. Trimming removed 0 bases at V and 6 bases at J, with 10 bases between. The CDR3 sequence is CASSLGAGGEQYF. The DNA for the CDR3 is TGCGCCAGCAGCTTGGGGGCAGGTGGCGAGCAGTACTTC.

This clonotype was counted once. The V gene is TRBV20-1, the J gene TRBJ1-2; perhaps TRBD1 as D (6 bases). Per the germline V gene, CDR1 is DFQATT and CDR2 is SNEGSKA (reference sequence). The CDR3 runs 13 residues. Trimming removed 0 bases at V and 6 bases at J, with 11 bases between. CDR3 in DNA: TGCAGTGCTAGAGAGGGGGGCAGGGATGGCTACACCTTC. Its protein product is CSAREGGRDGYTF.

This clonotype was seen a few times. The chain combines TRBV5-1 with TRBJ1-1; 7 nucleotides line up with TRBD1. CDR3 length equals 16 residues. Germline CDR1 SGHRS, CDR2 YFSETQ. V trimming: 5 bases; J trimming: 5 bases; junction bases outside the gene matches: 15. The CDR3 is CASRDGTDAVWTEAFF. The CDR3 DNA sequence: TGCGCCAGCAGGGACGGGACAGACGCTGTCTGGACTGAAGCTTTCTTT.

This clonotype was seen a handful of times. The rearrangement uses TRBV7-6 and TRBJ2-3; TRBD1 matches 7 bases. CDR3 length equals 16 residues. CDR1 is SGHVS and CDR2 is FNYEAQ in the germline V gene. J lost 0 bases, V lost 3 bases, and 6 bases had no gene match. The CDR3 DNA sequence: TGTGCCAGCAGCTTCCGACAGGGCCCTAGCACAGATACGCAGTATTTT. Its translation: CASSFRQGPSTDTQYF.

The V gene is TRBV12-3 or TRBV12-4, the J gene TRBJ2-1, with D tentatively TRBD1 or TRBD2 (5 bases each). V was clipped by 7 bases and J by 6 bases, with 16 bases between them. The CDR3 sequence is 14 residues long. CDR3 protein: CASNTGPRANEQFF. The CDR3 nucleotides read TGTGCCAGCAATACGGGACCCAGGGCCAATGAGCAGTTCTTC.

The chain links TRBV5-5 to TRBJ1-5, with 11 bases fitting TRBD1. The CDR3 is made up of 15 amino acids. CDR1 SGHKS and CDR2 YYEKEE come from the germline V gene (reference sequence). Unmatched junction bases numbered 7, after V lost 4 bases and J lost 7 bases. The CDR3 sequence is CASSHSGQGDQPQHF. The CDR3 nucleotides read TGTGCCAGCAGCCACTCGGGACAGGGGGACCAGCCCCAGCATTTT.

This chain links TRBV6-1 with TRBJ2-2, with D tentatively TRBD2 (7 bases). The CDR3 consists of 13 residues. Germline CDR1 MNHNS, CDR2 SASEGT. Deletions cut 6 bases from V and 6 bases from J, with 11 bases between. The CDR3 region has the DNA TGTGCCAGCAGGAAGGGGGGGCCCGGGGAGCTGTTTTTT. Its protein is CASRKGGPGELFF.

There are a few counts of this clonotype. The V and J genes are TRBV5-1 and TRBJ2-3; 9 bases are shared with TRBD2. V lost 4 bases and J lost 3; bases outside the gene matches: 0. CDR1 and CDR2 (germline): SGHRS, YFSETQ. The CDR3 extends over 13 amino acids. The CDR3 bases are TGCGCCAGCAGCACTAGCGGGACAGATACGCAGTATTTT. It translates to CASSTSGTDTQYF.

This clonotype was seen repeatedly, ten times or more. The chain combines TRBV28 with TRBJ2-1, with a possible D match to TRBD1 (6 bases). V was clipped by 4 bases and J by 3 bases, with 19 bases between them. The CDR3 consists of 17 residues. Germline V gene data show CDR1 as MDHEN and CDR2 as SYDVKM. The DNA of the CDR3 is TGTGCCAGCAGTTCCCATAGTCAGCAGGGGAGCTACAATGAGCAGTTCTTC. This codes for CASSSHSQQGSYNEQFF.

In its sample, this clonotype was seen a few times. This chain links TRBV7-8 with TRBJ2-3, with TRBD1 matching 11 bases. V lost 8 bases, J lost 3 bases, and 7 bases stayed unmatched. This CDR3 has 15 residues. Germline V gene data show CDR1 as SGHVS and CDR2 as FQNEAQ. The CDR3 reads CASGRGTGGTDTQYF. As DNA, the CDR3 is TGTGCCAGCGGACGGGGGACAGGGGGAACAGATACGCAGTATTTT.

The V gene is TRBV7-8, the J gene TRBJ2-5, with 9 bases lining up with TRBD2. CDR1 and CDR2 from the germline V gene are SGHVS and FQNEAQ. The CDR3 is made up of 16 amino acids. V was pared by 7 bases and J by 2 bases, with 11 bases of the junction left unmatched. DNA for the CDR3: TGTGCCAGCACCCGGAAGCGGGGGGCCTTTCAAGAGACCCAGTACTTC. It is translated as CASTRKRGAFQETQYF. Looking up the rest from reference TRBV7-8 and TRBJ2-5 gives the full variable domain: GAGVSQSPRYKVAKRGQDVALRCDPISGHVSLFWYQQALGQGPEFLTYFQNEAQLDKSGLPSDRFFAERPEGSVSTLKIQRTQQEDSAVYLCASTRKRGAFQETQYFGPGTRLLVL.

The chain is built from TRBV14 and TRBJ1-1; possible D gene TRBD1, 5 bases. Trimming removed 1 base from V and 0 bases from J, with 15 bases in between. CDR1 is SGHDN, CDR2 FVKESK, per germline. The CDR3 runs to 17 residues. The DNA for the CDR3 is TGTGCCAGCAGCCAAGGGGGACTCGGGGGGTTGAACACTGAAGCTTTCTTT. This codes for CASSQGGLGGLNTEAFF.

A few counts support this clonotype. Sequence at one end of the junction differs from germline and may be a read error. The rearrangement links TRBV7-7 to TRBJ2-5, with a tentative D call TRBD1 (6 bases). The CDR3 is made up of 17 amino acids. Germline CDR1 reads SSHAT; CDR2 reads FNYEAQ (reference sequence). The CDR3 DNA follows: TGTGCTAGCAGCTTAGCTTACCCTGGGACATCCCAAGAGACCCAGTACTTC. Protein: CASSLAYPGTSQETQYF.

In its sample, this clonotype was seen a few times. This sequence joins TRBV9 and TRBJ2-7, with D maybe TRBD1 (6 bases). This CDR3 has 15 amino acids. V dropped 3 bases and J dropped 2 bases, with 15 bases sitting between them. The germline V gene has CDR1 SGDLS and CDR2 YYNGEE. The CDR3 region has the DNA TGTGCCAGCAGCGGCTCCGGGACATCGGCCTACGAGCAGTACTTC. Translating gives CASSGSGTSAYEQYF.

CDR3 sequence (DNA): TGTGCCAGCAGCCAGGGACTAGCGGGGTCCTACTACGAGCAGTACTTC. It encodes CASSQGLAGSYYEQYF. This sequence joins TRBV3-1 and TRBJ2-7; 13 nucleotides align to TRBD2. The CDR3 extends over 16 amino acids. Trimming at V came to 3 bases and at J to 3 bases, leaving 5 bases not matched to a gene. Germline CDR1 is LGHDT and CDR2 is YNNKEL (reference sequence).

The chain recombines TRBV12-3 or TRBV12-4 with TRBJ2-3; the match to TRBD1 covers 9 bases. Trimming at V came to 8 bases and at J to 6 bases, leaving 9 bases not matched to a gene. The CDR3 spans 14 residues. CDR3 sequence: CASGVGTGLDTQYF. The CDR3 DNA reads TGTGCCAGCGGGGTGGGGACAGGGTTGGATACGCAGTATTTT.